This passage covers 9 T cell receptor beta chains from one sample sequenced in a study of cytomegalovirus exposure and HLA in healthy donors. The protocol was immunoSEQ multiplex PCR, while the TCRdb copy is restricted to in-frame clones and leaves out a portion. The sample records roughly 220,000 clones, approximately 90% being singletons. The sequencing input was PBMCs. The receptor source for this set is a woman younger than 35 in good health and CMV-seronegative.

This sequence joins TRBV7-3 and TRBJ2-7; TRBD1 is a possible D gene (5 bases). Between the trimmed V and J ends, which lost 3 bases and 4 bases, there was a span of 16 bases. The CDR3 extends over 15 amino acids. The germline V gene has CDR1 SGHTA and CDR2 FQGTGA. CDR3 DNA: TGTGCCAGCAGCTTTTCCCCAGGGTATGTGTACGAGCAGTACTTC. It yields the protein CASSFSPGYVYEQYF.

The chain joins TRBV2 to TRBJ2-3; 12 positions agree with TRBD2. This CDR3 spans 14 amino acids. Germline CDR1 is SNHLY and CDR2 is FYNNEI. V lost 5 bases, J lost 6 bases, and 3 bases stayed unmatched. CDR3 loop: CASSRLAGDDTQYF. For the CDR3, the DNA is TGTGCCAGCAGTCGACTAGCGGGAGATGATACGCAGTATTTT.

The rearrangement joins TRBV5-1 to TRBJ1-6; 9 bases align to TRBD1. Germline V CDR1 and CDR2: SGHRS, YFSETQ. The CDR3 runs 16 residues. The V segment lost 0 bases and the J segment 9 bases; nucleotides outside the gene matches: 7. CDR3 sequence: CASSLVLGQGSSPLHF. In DNA form, the CDR3 reads TGCGCCAGCAGCTTGGTTCTGGGACAGGGCAGTTCACCCCTCCACTTT.

The V and J genes are TRBV29-1 and TRBJ2-1; the D is unclear. The CDR3 is 14 residues long. The germline V gene has CDR1 SQVTM and CDR2 ANQGSEA. V was pared by 6 bases and J by 7 bases, with 19 bases between. In DNA form, the CDR3 reads TGCAGCGTCACGACTTATACCTCTTCAAATGAGCAGTTCTTC. Translating it yields CSVTTYTSSNEQFF.

The chain employs TRBV2 and TRBJ2-7, with 10 positions matching TRBD1. This CDR3 spans 18 amino acids. CDR1 is SNHLY and CDR2 is FYNNEI in the germline V gene. V shed 6 bases and J 4 bases; nucleotides not matched to a gene: 18. The CDR3 coding sequence is TGTGCCAGCAGCGAGTTCTTCCCCGGGACAGGGGTCTCTTACGAGCAGTACTTC. As protein: CASSEFFPGTGVSYEQYF.

This sequence joins TRBV5-1 and TRBJ2-1; weak D call: TRBD1 (6 bases). The germline V gene encodes CDR1 SGHRS and CDR2 YFSETQ. Trimming removed 6 bases from V and 7 bases from J, with 17 bases in between. The CDR3 extends over 14 amino acids. Here the CDR3 reads CASKLGGSGNEQFF. Written as DNA, the CDR3 is TGCGCCAGCAAGCTAGGGGGTTCGGGAAATGAGCAGTTCTTC.

Comments on this clone: One end of the junction fails to match germline, which may point to a read error. V and J are TRBV27 and TRBJ2-7; the D gene is possibly TRBD1 (6 bases). The germline V gene has CDR1 MNHEY and CDR2 SMNVEV (reference sequence). This CDR3 is 13 amino acids long. CDR3 region: CASSLKGPGVEVF. The CDR3 DNA reads as TGTGCCAGCAGTTTAAAAGGTCCAGGGGTTGAGGTTTTC.

J is TRBJ1-1 and V is TRBV6-6; 7 bases line up with TRBD1. The V segment lost 5 bases and the J segment 1 base; nucleotides outside the gene matches: 4. CDR3 size: 14 residues. Germline CDR1 reads MNHNY; CDR2 reads SVGAGI (reference sequence). DNA of the CDR3: TGTGCCAGCAGTAGGACAGGCGCGAACACTGAAGCTTTCTTT. Protein sequence: CASSRTGANTEAFF.

J is TRBJ1-5 and V is TRBV29-1; D not resolved. The CDR3 is 14 residues long. Between the trimmed V and J ends, which lost 5 bases and 1 base, there was a span of 12 bases. Germline CDR1 and CDR2: SQVTM and ANQGSEA. The CDR3 bases are TGCAGCGTTCTCTCGGGAGAAAGCAATCAGCCCCAGCATTTT. Translation: CSVLSGESNQPQHF.